This record concerns one T cell receptor beta chain sequence. Antigen: not known. The sample comes from a study of post-analysis software for immune sequencing data. Study overall: Secondary progressive, relapsing-remitting and progressive-relapsing multiple sclerosis were among the included disease courses. General study results and limits: Among 5 or 6 TRBV segments more frequent in patients than controls were TRBV5-6, TRBV5-1 and TRBV20-1. People with multiple sclerosis had a significantly lower normalized Chao1 diversity than controls did. Co-batched samples clustered tightly together by F measure.

Researchers reported that TCR beta cDNA libraries carried unique molecular identifiers. T cells numbering roughly 0.9 to 10 million yielded cDNA molecules that totaled roughly 500,000. TCRdb reanalysed the PCR reads using MiXCR and keeps one entry per CDR3 protein. The repertoire holds roughly 600,000 distinct CDR3 sequences, with about 44% as singletons. The CDR3 loop spans 13 amino acids. The germline CDR1 and CDR2 sequences are SQVTM and ANQGSEA. The junction had 4 bases not matched to a gene; V was cut back by 4 bases and J by 3 bases. J is TRBJ2-3 and V is TRBV29-1; 7 bases line up with TRBD1. The TCR originated in a girl aged 5-17 years with multiple sclerosis. The specimen sequenced was blood. This CDR3 reads CSVAQGQTDTQYF. The DNA for the CDR3 is TGCAGCGTTGCACAGGGGCAGACAGATACGCAGTATTTT.